This is a list of T cell receptor beta chains from one sample in a study of OX40 agonist ivuxolimab in advanced cancers. Generated by immunoSEQ multiplex PCR, the TCRdb table keeps only in-frame clones and is missing some. The sample has over 50,000 clones; approximately 82% are singletons. This material consisted of CD4+ or CD8+ T cells sorted from blood, taken in a trial of the OX40 agonist ivuxolimab. The source of these receptors is an adult with an advanced solid tumor such as melanoma, head and neck, liver or kidney cancer. Both conserved end residues are part of each CDR3. D genes are given only for firm matches. Not every row has a clone size; where given, it reads once, few, many or a size class.

J gene: TRBJ2-4; clone size: -; D gene: TRBD2; V gene: TRBV10-2; CDR3 DNA: TGCGCCAGCAGTGAGTCGACGGGAGGGAGGAGGAACATTCAGTACTTC; CDR3 protein: CASSESTGGRRNIQYF
J gene: TRBJ1-3; clone size: -; D gene: -; V gene: TRBV10-3; CDR3 DNA: TGTGCCATCAGTGCCCACACCGGACGGGGGAGAAACACCATATATTTT; CDR3 protein: CAISAHTGRGRNTIYF
J gene: TRBJ2-5; clone size: -; D gene: TRBD2; V gene: TRBV6-6; CDR3 DNA: TGTGCCAGCAGGGAACTAGCGGCACAAGAGACCCAGTACTTC; CDR3 protein: CASRELAAQETQYF
J gene: TRBJ2-7; clone size: -; D gene: -; V gene: TRBV11-3; CDR3 DNA: TGTGCCAGCGGAGGGGAGCAGTACTTC; CDR3 protein: CASGGEQYF
J gene: TRBJ2-1; clone size: -; D gene: TRBD2; V gene: TRBV29-1; CDR3 DNA: TGCAGCGTAACTAGCGGGTCCTACAATGAGCAGTTCTTC; CDR3 protein: CSVTSGSYNEQFF
J gene: TRBJ1-2; clone size: -; D gene: -; V gene: TRBV18; CDR3 DNA: TGTGCCAGCTCACCCGGGACGGATGGCTACACCTTC; CDR3 protein: CASSPGTDGYTF
J gene: TRBJ2-7; clone size: once; D gene: -; V gene: TRBV4-2; CDR3 DNA: TGTGCCAGCAGCCAAGGGTCTCCGGTAAGCTCCTACGAGCAGTACTTC; CDR3 protein: CASSQGSPVSSYEQYF
J gene: TRBJ2-1; clone size: -; D gene: TRBD2; V gene: TRBV7-2; CDR3 DNA: TGTGCCAGCAGCTTAGGGAGCGGGAGTGGGGATGAGCAGTTCTTC; CDR3 protein: CASSLGSGSGDEQFF
J gene: TRBJ2-5; clone size: -; D gene: -; V gene: TRBV2; CDR3 DNA: TGTGCCAGCAGACACCTAATTAGCGAGACCCAGTACTTC; CDR3 protein: CASRHLISETQYF
J gene: TRBJ2-2; clone size: -; D gene: -; V gene: TRBV11-2; CDR3 DNA: TGTGCCAGCAGCTTAGCCCTGTTGGCTGCGAACACCGGGGAGCTGTTTTTT; CDR3 protein: CASSLALLAANTGELFF
J gene: TRBJ2-7; clone size: -; D gene: TRBD2; V gene: TRBV7-6; CDR3 DNA: TGTGCCAGCAGCTTAGGCTTAGAGCGGGAGGGCCTTTTCGAGCAGTACTTC; CDR3 protein: CASSLGLEREGLFEQYF
J gene: TRBJ2-7; clone size: -; D gene: TRBD1; V gene: TRBV29-1; CDR3 DNA: TGCAGCGTTGAAGATTCGTGGCAGGGGGTCGAGCAGTACTTC; CDR3 protein: CSVEDSWQGVEQYF
J gene: TRBJ2-7; clone size: -; D gene: -; V gene: TRBV6-5; CDR3 DNA: TGTGCCAGCGTTGGAGGGGGAGACGAGCAGTACTTC; CDR3 protein: CASVGGGDEQYF
J gene: TRBJ2-7; clone size: few; D gene: TRBD2; V gene: TRBV4-2; CDR3 DNA: TGTGCCAGCAGCCAAGGGTTAGCGGGAGACGAGCAGTACTTC; CDR3 protein: CASSQGLAGDEQYF
J gene: TRBJ1-6; clone size: -; D gene: -; V gene: TRBV10-3; CDR3 DNA: TGTGCCATCAGTGACCTGGGCCTTTCACCCCTCCACTTT; CDR3 protein: CAISDLGLSPLHF
J gene: TRBJ2-7; clone size: few; D gene: -; V gene: TRBV18; CDR3 DNA: TGTGCCAGCTCACCAAATAGGGGCGGACACTACGAGCAGTACTTC; CDR3 protein: CASSPNRGGHYEQYF
J gene: TRBJ2-2; clone size: -; D gene: -; V gene: TRBV27; CDR3 DNA: TGTGCCAGCAGTTTAAGTAGTGGGGGGCGATTAGACACCGGGGAGCTGTTTTTT; CDR3 protein: CASSLSSGGRLDTGELFF
J gene: TRBJ2-3; clone size: -; D gene: -; V gene: TRBV5-1; CDR3 DNA: TGCGCCAGCAGCCCCCTTGGGTGGGCAGATACGCAGTATTTT; CDR3 protein: CASSPLGWADTQYF
J gene: TRBJ2-2; clone size: once; D gene: -; V gene: TRBV5-1; CDR3 DNA: TGCGCCAGCGGCAAAGACGGGCCGAACACCGGGGAGCTGTTTTTT; CDR3 protein: CASGKDGPNTGELFF
J gene: TRBJ1-2; clone size: -; D gene: TRBD1; V gene: TRBV18; CDR3 DNA: TGTGCCAGCTCACCCAAAAAGGGACAGGGTAATGGCTACACCTTC; CDR3 protein: CASSPKKGQGNGYTF
J gene: TRBJ1-1; clone size: -; D gene: TRBD1; V gene: TRBV5-1; CDR3 DNA: TGCGCCAGCAGGGCCCTTCAACAGGGGTCTCAAGCTTTCTTT; CDR3 protein: CASRALQQGSQAFF
J gene: TRBJ1-3; clone size: -; D gene: -; V gene: TRBV10-3; CDR3 DNA: TGTGCCATCAGCTCAGGCGGTGGGAACACCATATATTTT; CDR3 protein: CAISSGGGNTIYF
J gene: TRBJ1-3; clone size: -; D gene: -; V gene: TRBV18; CDR3 DNA: TGTGCCAGCTCACCACCGGGGGCGCTTGGAAACACCATATATTTT; CDR3 protein: CASSPPGALGNTIYF
J gene: TRBJ2-3; clone size: -; D gene: TRBD2; V gene: TRBV7-9; CDR3 DNA: TGTGCCAGCAGCCCGGGACTAGCGACAGATACGCAGTATTTT; CDR3 protein: CASSPGLATDTQYF
J gene: TRBJ2-5; clone size: -; D gene: -; V gene: TRBV6-5; CDR3 DNA: TGTGCCAGCAGTTCCGAATTGGGGACCCAGTACTTC; CDR3 protein: CASSSELGTQYF
J gene: TRBJ1-5; clone size: once; D gene: -; V gene: TRBV30; CDR3 DNA: TGTGCCTGGAGTGGGACCTTTCAGCCCCAGCATTTT; CDR3 protein: CAWSGTFQPQHF
J gene: TRBJ2-1; clone size: -; D gene: -; V gene: TRBV5-6; CDR3 DNA: TGTGCCAGCAGCTTGGTTGGCTACAATGAGCAGTTCTTC; CDR3 protein: CASSLVGYNEQFF
J gene: TRBJ1-2; clone size: -; D gene: -; V gene: TRBV20-1; CDR3 DNA: TGCAGTGCAAGCCGGGACTATGGCTACACCTTC; CDR3 protein: CSASRDYGYTF
J gene: TRBJ1-2; clone size: few; D gene: TRBD1; V gene: TRBV9; CDR3 DNA: TGTGCCAGCAGCCCCCGGACAGGGGGCTATGGCTACACCTTC; CDR3 protein: CASSPRTGGYGYTF
J gene: TRBJ2-2; clone size: -; D gene: TRBD2; V gene: TRBV19; CDR3 DNA: TGTGCCAGCAGACTAGCCAACGCGAACACCGGGGAGCTGTTTTTT; CDR3 protein: CASRLANANTGELFF
J gene: TRBJ2-6; clone size: -; D gene: -; V gene: TRBV6-5; CDR3 DNA: TGTGCCAGCTCCGTAAGGTCCTCTGGGGCCAACGTCCTGACTTTC; CDR3 protein: CASSVRSSGANVLTF
J gene: TRBJ2-3; clone size: -; D gene: -; V gene: TRBV10-2; CDR3 DNA: TGCGCCAGCAGTGTAAGCGGCACAGATACGCAGTATTTT; CDR3 protein: CASSVSGTDTQYF
J gene: TRBJ2-2; clone size: once; D gene: TRBD2; V gene: TRBV7-8; CDR3 DNA: TGTGCCGGCCGAACTAGCGGGGAAGGTACCGGGGAGCTGTTTTTT; CDR3 protein: CAGRTSGEGTGELFF
J gene: TRBJ2-3; clone size: few; D gene: -; V gene: TRBV19; CDR3 DNA: TGTGCCAGTAGCCAACAGGGTGTTATCACAGATACGCAGTATTTT; CDR3 protein: CASSQQGVITDTQYF
J gene: TRBJ2-1; clone size: -; D gene: -; V gene: TRBV25-1; CDR3 DNA: TGTGCCAGCAGTGGGTCCACGGGAGCGACCCTCGCCTACAATGAGCAGTTCTTC; CDR3 protein: CASSGSTGATLAYNEQFF
J gene: TRBJ2-6; clone size: -; D gene: -; V gene: TRBV9; CDR3 DNA: TGTGCCAGCAGCGTAGGTGGGGCTGGGGCCAACGTCCTGACTTTC; CDR3 protein: CASSVGGAGANVLTF
J gene: TRBJ1-3; clone size: -; D gene: -; V gene: TRBV10-3; CDR3 DNA: TGTGCCATCAGTAGCCCCGGGGGCTTGGGAAACACCATATATTTT; CDR3 protein: CAISSPGGLGNTIYF
J gene: TRBJ1-2; clone size: -; D gene: -; V gene: TRBV2; CDR3 DNA: TGTGCCAGCAGTGTCCAGAACTATGGCTACACCTTC; CDR3 protein: CASSVQNYGYTF
J gene: TRBJ1-1; clone size: -; D gene: -; V gene: TRBV19; CDR3 DNA: TGTGCCAGTAGTGGACAGCCTCGGGACACTGAAGCTTTCTTT; CDR3 protein: CASSGQPRDTEAFF
J gene: TRBJ1-2; clone size: -; D gene: -; V gene: TRBV6-1; CDR3 DNA: TGTGCCAGCCGCCTGGGCAGGGACTATGGCTACACCTTC; CDR3 protein: CASRLGRDYGYTF
J gene: TRBJ2-3; clone size: medium-sized; D gene: -; V gene: TRBV4-1; CDR3 DNA: TGCGCCAGCAGCCAAGAAGTATTTCGGACTGACCGGGGTGGAGATACGCAGTATTTT; CDR3 protein: CASSQEVFRTDRGGDTQYF
J gene: TRBJ1-3; clone size: -; D gene: -; V gene: TRBV9; CDR3 DNA: TGTGCCAGCAGCGTAGCCCCCGGGACTGACCATGGGGGAAACACCATATATTTT; CDR3 protein: CASSVAPGTDHGGNTIYF
J gene: TRBJ2-3; clone size: -; D gene: -; V gene: TRBV19; CDR3 DNA: TGTGCCAGTAGTATAGATCTGGCTAGCGCAGATACGCAGTATTTT; CDR3 protein: CASSIDLASADTQYF
J gene: TRBJ2-5; clone size: -; D gene: -; V gene: TRBV9; CDR3 DNA: TGTGCCAGCAGCAGGGGTTACCAAGAGACCCAGTACTTC; CDR3 protein: CASSRGYQETQYF
J gene: TRBJ2-2; clone size: -; D gene: -; V gene: TRBV10-3; CDR3 DNA: TGTGCCATCAGTCCTAGCGAGTTCACCGGGGAGCTGTTTTTT; CDR3 protein: CAISPSEFTGELFF
J gene: TRBJ1-1; clone size: -; D gene: TRBD1; V gene: TRBV19; CDR3 DNA: TGTGCCAGTAGTTATAACAGGGGTGAAGCTTTCTTT; CDR3 protein: CASSYNRGEAFF
J gene: TRBJ1-1; clone size: once; D gene: TRBD1; V gene: TRBV28; CDR3 DNA: TGTGCCAGCAGAAGACAGGGGCCAGTACAGGAAGCTTTCTTT; CDR3 protein: CASRRQGPVQEAFF
J gene: TRBJ2-3; clone size: -; D gene: TRBD2; V gene: TRBV29-1; CDR3 DNA: TGCAGCGTTAGACTAGCGGCCACAGATACGCAGTATTTT; CDR3 protein: CSVRLAATDTQYF
J gene: TRBJ2-7; clone size: once; D gene: -; V gene: TRBV18; CDR3 DNA: TGTGCCAGCTCAAGGGCGACTGGTCCCTACGAGCAGTACTTC; CDR3 protein: CASSRATGPYEQYF
J gene: TRBJ2-2; clone size: -; D gene: -; V gene: TRBV7-8; CDR3 DNA: TGTGCCAGCAGCTTAGGAACAGGGAACACCGGGGAGCTGTTTTTT; CDR3 protein: CASSLGTGNTGELFF
J gene: TRBJ2-1; clone size: -; D gene: -; V gene: TRBV5-4; CDR3 DNA: TGTGCCAGCAGCTTTTCACCCCGGGAGTACAATGAGCAGTTCTTC; CDR3 protein: CASSFSPREYNEQFF
J gene: TRBJ1-2; clone size: -; D gene: -; V gene: TRBV6-6; CDR3 DNA: TGTGCCAGCAGTTACTCCGGGACACCTTCTTTTTATGGCTACACCTTC; CDR3 protein: CASSYSGTPSFYGYTF
J gene: TRBJ2-2; clone size: -; D gene: -; V gene: TRBV9; CDR3 DNA: TGTGCCAGCAGCCCCAGGGCGATCGCGAACACCGGGGAGCTGTTTTTT; CDR3 protein: CASSPRAIANTGELFF